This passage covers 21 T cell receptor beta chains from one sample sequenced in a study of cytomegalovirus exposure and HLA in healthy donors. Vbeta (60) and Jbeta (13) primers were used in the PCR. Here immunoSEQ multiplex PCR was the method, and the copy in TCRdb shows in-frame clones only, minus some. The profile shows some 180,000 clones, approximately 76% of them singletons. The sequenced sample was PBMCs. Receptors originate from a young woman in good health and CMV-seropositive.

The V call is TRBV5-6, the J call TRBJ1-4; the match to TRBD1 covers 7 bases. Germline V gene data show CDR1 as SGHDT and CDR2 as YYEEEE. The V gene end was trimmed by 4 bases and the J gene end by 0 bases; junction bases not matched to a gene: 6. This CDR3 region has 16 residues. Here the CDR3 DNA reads TGTGCCAGCAGCCGGGACAGTACTTCAACTAATGAAAAACTGTTTTTT. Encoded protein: CASSRDSTSTNEKLFF.

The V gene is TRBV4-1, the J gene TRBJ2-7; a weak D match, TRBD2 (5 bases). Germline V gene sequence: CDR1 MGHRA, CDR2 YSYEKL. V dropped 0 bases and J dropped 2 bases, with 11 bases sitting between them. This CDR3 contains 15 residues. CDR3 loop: CASSQDEFGAYEQYF. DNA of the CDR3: TGCGCCAGCAGCCAAGATGAGTTCGGGGCCTACGAGCAGTACTTC.

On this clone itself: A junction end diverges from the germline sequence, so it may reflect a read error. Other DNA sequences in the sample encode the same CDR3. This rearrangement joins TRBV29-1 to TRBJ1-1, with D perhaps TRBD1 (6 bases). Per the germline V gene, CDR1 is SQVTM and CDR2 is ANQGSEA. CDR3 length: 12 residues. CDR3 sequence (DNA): TGCAGCGTTGAAGAGGGGGCGACCGGGACCGTTTTT. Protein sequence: CSVEEGATGTVF.

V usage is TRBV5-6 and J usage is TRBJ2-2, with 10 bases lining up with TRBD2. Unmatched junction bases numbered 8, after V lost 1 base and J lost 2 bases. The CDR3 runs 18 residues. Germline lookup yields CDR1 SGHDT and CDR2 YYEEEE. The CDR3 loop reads CASSLTLAGELNTGELFF. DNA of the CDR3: TGTGCCAGCAGCTTGACCCTAGCGGGGGAACTAAACACCGGGGAGCTGTTTTTT. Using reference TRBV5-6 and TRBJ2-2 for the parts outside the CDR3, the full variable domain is DAGVTQSPTHLIKTRGQQVTLRCSPKSGHDTVSWYQQALGQGPQFIFQYYEEEERQRGNFPDRFSGHQFPNYSSELNVNALLLGDSALYLCASSLTLAGELNTGELFFGEGSRLTVL.

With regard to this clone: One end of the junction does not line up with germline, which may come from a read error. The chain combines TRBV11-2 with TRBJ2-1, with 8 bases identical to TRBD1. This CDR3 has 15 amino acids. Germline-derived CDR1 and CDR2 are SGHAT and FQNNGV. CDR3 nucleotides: TGTGCCAGCAGCCTGTACGGACAGGGCTACAATGAGCAGCTCTTC. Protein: CASSLYGQGYNEQLF.

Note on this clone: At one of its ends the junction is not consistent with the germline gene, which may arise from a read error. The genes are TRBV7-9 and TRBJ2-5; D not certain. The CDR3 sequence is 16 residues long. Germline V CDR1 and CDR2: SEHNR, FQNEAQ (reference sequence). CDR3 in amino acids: CSSSSLVRFPQETQYF. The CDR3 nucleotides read TGTTCCAGCAGCTCCCTCGTTCGGTTCCCACAAGAGACCCAGTACTTC.

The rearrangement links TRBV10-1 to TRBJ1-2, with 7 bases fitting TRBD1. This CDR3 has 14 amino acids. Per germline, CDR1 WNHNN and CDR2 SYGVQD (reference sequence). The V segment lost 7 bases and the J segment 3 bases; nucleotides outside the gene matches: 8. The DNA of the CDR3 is TGCGCCAGCAAGCACGACAGGGCAGACTATGGCTACACCTTC. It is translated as CASKHDRADYGYTF.

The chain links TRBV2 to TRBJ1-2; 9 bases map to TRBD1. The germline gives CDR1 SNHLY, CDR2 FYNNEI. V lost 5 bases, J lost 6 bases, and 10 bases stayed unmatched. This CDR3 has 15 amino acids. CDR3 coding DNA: TGTGCCAGCAGTATCCCCGGGACAGGGTCGGATGGCTACACCTTC. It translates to CASSIPGTGSDGYTF.

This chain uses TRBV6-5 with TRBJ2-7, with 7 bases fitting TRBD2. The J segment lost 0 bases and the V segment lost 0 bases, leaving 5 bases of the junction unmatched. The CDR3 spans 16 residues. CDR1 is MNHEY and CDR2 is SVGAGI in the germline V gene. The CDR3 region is CASSYSRWGGSYEQYF. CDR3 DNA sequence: TGTGCCAGCAGTTACTCCAGGTGGGGGGGCTCCTACGAGCAGTACTTC.

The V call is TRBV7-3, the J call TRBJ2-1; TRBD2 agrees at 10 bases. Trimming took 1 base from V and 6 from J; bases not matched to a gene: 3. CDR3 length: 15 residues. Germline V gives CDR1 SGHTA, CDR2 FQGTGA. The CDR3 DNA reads TGTGCCAGCAGCTTAAAAGCGGGGGGGCCCAATGAGCAGTTCTTC. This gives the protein CASSLKAGGPNEQFF.

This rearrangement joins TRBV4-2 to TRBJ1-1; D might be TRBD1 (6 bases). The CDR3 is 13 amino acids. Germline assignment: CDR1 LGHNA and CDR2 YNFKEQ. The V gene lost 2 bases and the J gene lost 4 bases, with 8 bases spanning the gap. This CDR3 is CASSQKGGTEAFF. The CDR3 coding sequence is TGTGCCAGCAGCCAAAAAGGGGGCACTGAAGCTTTCTTT.

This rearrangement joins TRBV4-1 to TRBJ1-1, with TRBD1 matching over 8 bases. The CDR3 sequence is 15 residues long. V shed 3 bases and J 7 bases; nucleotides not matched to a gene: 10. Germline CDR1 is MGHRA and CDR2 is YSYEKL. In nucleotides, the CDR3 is TGCGCCAGCAGCCAGATGACAGGGGCGACCAATGAAGCTTTCTTT. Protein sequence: CASSQMTGATNEAFF.

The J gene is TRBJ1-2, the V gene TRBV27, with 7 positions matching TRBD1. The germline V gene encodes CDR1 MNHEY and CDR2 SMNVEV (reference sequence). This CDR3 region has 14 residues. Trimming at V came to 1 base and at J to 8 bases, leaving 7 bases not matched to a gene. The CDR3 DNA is TGTGCCAGCAGTTTATTACAGGGACAGCAAGGCTACACCTTC. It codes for CASSLLQGQQGYTF.

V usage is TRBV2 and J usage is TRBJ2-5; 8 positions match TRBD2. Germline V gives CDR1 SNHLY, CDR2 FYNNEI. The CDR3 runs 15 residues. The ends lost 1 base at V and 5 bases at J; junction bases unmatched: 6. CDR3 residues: CASSEDRGGRETQYF. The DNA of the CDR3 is TGTGCCAGCAGTGAAGACCGCGGGGGGCGGGAGACCCAGTACTTC.

The DNA of the CDR3 is TGTGCCAGCAGTTACATGGGGGCTGACACCATATATTTT. This gives the protein CASSYMGADTIYF. The chain carries TRBV6-6 and TRBJ1-3; possible D gene TRBD1, 6 bases. The germline V gene encodes CDR1 MNHNY and CDR2 SVGAGI (reference sequence). V was cut by 2 bases and J by 8 bases, with 10 bases left in between. CDR3 length equals 13 residues.

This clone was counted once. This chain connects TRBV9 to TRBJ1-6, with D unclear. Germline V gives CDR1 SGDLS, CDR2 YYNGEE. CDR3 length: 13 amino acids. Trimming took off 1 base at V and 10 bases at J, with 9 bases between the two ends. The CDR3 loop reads CASSVQVSSPLHF. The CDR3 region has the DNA TGTGCCAGCAGCGTACAGGTCTCATCACCCCTCCACTTT.

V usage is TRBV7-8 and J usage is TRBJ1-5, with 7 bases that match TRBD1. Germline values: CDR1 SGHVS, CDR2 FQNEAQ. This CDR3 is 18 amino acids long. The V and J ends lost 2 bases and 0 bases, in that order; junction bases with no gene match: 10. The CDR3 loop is CASSLWGNRGSSNQPQHF. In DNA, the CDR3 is TGTGCCAGCAGCTTATGGGGGAACAGGGGATCTAGCAATCAGCCCCAGCATTTT.

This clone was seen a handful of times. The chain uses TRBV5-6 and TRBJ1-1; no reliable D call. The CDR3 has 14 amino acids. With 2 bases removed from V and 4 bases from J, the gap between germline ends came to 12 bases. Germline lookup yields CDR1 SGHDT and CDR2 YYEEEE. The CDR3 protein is CASSFLGRGTEAFF. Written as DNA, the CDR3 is TGTGCCAGCAGCTTTTTGGGGAGAGGCACTGAAGCTTTCTTT.

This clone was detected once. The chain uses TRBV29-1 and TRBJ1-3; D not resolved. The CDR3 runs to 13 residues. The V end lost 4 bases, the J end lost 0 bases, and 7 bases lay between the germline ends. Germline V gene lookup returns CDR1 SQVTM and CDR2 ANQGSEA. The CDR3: CSVAHSSGNTIYF. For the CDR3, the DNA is TGCAGCGTTGCCCACAGCTCTGGAAACACCATATATTTT. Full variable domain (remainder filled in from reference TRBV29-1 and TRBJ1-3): SAVISQKPSRDICQRGTSLTIQCQVDSQVTMMFWYRQQPGQSLTLIATANQGSEATYESGFVIDKFPISRPNLTFSTLTVSNMSPEDSSIYLCSVAHSSGNTIYFGEGSWLTVV.

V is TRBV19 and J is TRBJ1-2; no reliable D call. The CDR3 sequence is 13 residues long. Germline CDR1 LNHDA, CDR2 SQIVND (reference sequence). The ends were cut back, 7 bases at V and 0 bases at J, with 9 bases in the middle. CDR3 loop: CASTTRTNYGYTF. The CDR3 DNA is TGTGCCAGTACCACGAGGACTAACTATGGCTACACCTTC.

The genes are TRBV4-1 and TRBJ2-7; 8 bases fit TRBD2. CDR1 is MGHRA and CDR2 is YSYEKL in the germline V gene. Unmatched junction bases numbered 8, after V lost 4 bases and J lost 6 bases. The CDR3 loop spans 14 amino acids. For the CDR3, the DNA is TGCGCCAGCAGCCCCCGGGGGGGTCCACCCGAGCAGTACTTC. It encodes CASSPRGGPPEQYF.